The 7 T cell receptor beta chains reported below all come from one sample, sequenced in a study of molecular identifiers for immune sequencing clone quantification. TCRdb recomputed calls from the PCR reads with MiXCR, one row per CDR3 protein. The data contain about 640,000 distinct CDR3 sequences, approximately 20% of them singletons. The sample taken for sequencing was naive CD8+ T cells from blood, with Jurkat cell RNA spiked in. Sample subset: FACS-sorted CD8+CD4-CCR7+CD45RA+ naive T cells. Every receptor here comes from a human donor in good health. Some libraries in this study had Jurkat cell RNA spiked in.

This clonotype was detected a few times. The chain recombines TRBV24-1 with TRBJ2-7; TRBD2 matches 9 bases. V gave up 2 bases and J gave up 6 bases; unmatched junction bases: 16. The CDR3 length is 18 residues. Germline CDR1 and CDR2: KGHDR and SFDVKD. CDR3 coding DNA: TGTGCCACCAGTGATTCCGACATCCTGGCGGGAGGGCCGGGCGAGCAGTACTTC. Its protein is CATSDSDILAGGPGEQYF.

This clonotype was counted between two and nine times. The chain recombines TRBV10-3 with TRBJ2-1; a weak D match, TRBD1 (6 bases). Trimming left V 7 bases short and J 3 bases short, with 13 bases between. The germline gives CDR1 ENHRY, CDR2 SYGVKD. The CDR3 extends over 14 amino acids. CDR3: CAINPGTNYNEQFF. The CDR3 DNA sequence: TGTGCCATCAACCCCGGGACAAACTACAATGAGCAGTTCTTC.

This clonotype has at least ten counts. The chain has TRBV9 and TRBJ2-7; 9 nucleotides line up with TRBD2. The ends lost 9 bases at V and 4 bases at J; junction bases unmatched: 8. The germline gives CDR1 SGDLS, CDR2 YYNGEE. This CDR3 spans 13 amino acids. CDR3 sequence: CAIRAGGLYEQYF. The CDR3 region has the DNA TGTGCCATTAGGGCGGGAGGGCTATACGAGCAGTACTTC.

This clonotype was recorded at least ten times. The V gene is TRBV5-1, the J gene TRBJ2-7, with a possible D match to TRBD2 (5 bases). Trimming removed 2 bases at V and 2 bases at J, with 11 bases between. Germline V lookup: CDR1 SGHRS, CDR2 YFSETQ. The CDR3 is 14 amino acids. The CDR3 region has the DNA TGCGCCAGCAGCTTTGGTAGCGACACCTACGAGCAGTACTTC. Translating gives CASSFGSDTYEQYF. Together with reference TRBV5-1 and TRBJ2-7, the CDR3 gives the full variable domain: KAGVTQTPRYLIKTRGQQVTLSCSPISGHRSVSWYQQTPGQGLQFLFEYFSETQRNKGNFPGRFSGRQFSNSRSEMNVSTLELGDSALYLCASSFGSDTYEQYFGPGTRLTVT.

Ten or more counts support this clonotype. The J gene is TRBJ2-7, the V gene TRBV4-2; D gene ambiguous. In germline, CDR1 is LGHNA, CDR2 YNFKEQ. The ends were cut back, 0 bases at V and 6 bases at J, with 9 bases in the middle. This CDR3 has 13 amino acids. The CDR3 region is CASSQEGTVEQYF. The CDR3 bases are TGTGCCAGCAGCCAAGAAGGAACGGTCGAGCAGTACTTC.

The rearrangement joins TRBV3-1 to TRBJ2-2; 16 positions agree with TRBD2. The ends lost 1 base at V and 4 bases at J; junction bases unmatched: 6. This CDR3 is built from 19 residues. CDR1 LGHDT and CDR2 YNNKEL come from the germline V gene (reference sequence). The CDR3: CASSQAGTSGGALTGELFF. DNA of the CDR3: TGTGCCAGCAGCCAAGCCGGGACTAGCGGGGGGGCCCTCACCGGGGAGCTGTTTTTT.

In this sample, this clonotype turned up many times. The chain recombines TRBV30 with TRBJ1-1, with TRBD1 as a possible D gene (6 bases). Trimming pared 2 bases from V and 4 bases from J, leaving 8 bases between. CDR3 length: 12 residues. CDR1 is GTSNPN, CDR2 SVGIG, per germline (reference sequence). The CDR3 nucleotides are TGTGCCTGGAGTTGGGGGCCCACTGAAGCTTTCTTT. Its translation: CAWSWGPTEAFF.